The clone carrying this TCR beta chain was detected only once. Its antigen is not known. This entry comes from a study of OX40 agonist ivuxolimab in advanced cancers. Across the study: Males comprised approximately 81% of the group, whose mean age was 60 years (range about 20 to 90). Study results and caveats: Fewer expanded clones were found on average in CD4+ than in CD8+ T cells.

TCRdb's table, derived via immunoSEQ multiplex PCR, lists solely in-frame clones and lacks some. This repertoire shows almost 85,000 clones, roughly 87% found once; its top ten account for roughly 0.2%. The germline V gene encodes CDR1 MNHEY and CDR2 SVGAGI. The V end was cut by 6 bases, the J end by 0 bases, with 5 bases between. The CDR3 runs to 12 residues. Sequencing used CD4+ or CD8+ T cells sorted from blood, obtained in a trial of the OX40 agonist ivuxolimab. The chain has TRBV6-5 and TRBJ1-1; D is unresolved. The receptor's source is an adult with an advanced solid tumor such as melanoma, head and neck, liver or kidney cancer. CDR3 loop: CASRGLNTEAFF. In nucleotides, the CDR3 is TGTGCCAGCAGAGGGTTGAACACTGAAGCTTTCTTT.